The TCR beta chain under discussion was sequenced for a study of T-cell reconstitution after alpha-beta-depleted transplantation in children. The study's findings and limits: Expanded graft clones, several hundred of them, were reportedly the source of alpha-beta T cells about two months after transplant. The study traced high day-60 TCRbeta diversity in some patients to surviving recipient T cells and thymic progenitors. T-cell counts and diversity at one year following transplant were attributed mainly to newly produced T cells.

Molecular barcoding with unique molecular identifiers was used for the TCRbeta library. Via MiXCR, TCRdb re-called the PCR reads, giving one row per CDR3 protein. The sample consists of about 290,000 distinct CDR3 sequences, 10% of them appearing once. A few counts support this clonotype. What it binds is unknown. This CDR3 spans 15 amino acids. V gave up 3 bases and J gave up 0 bases, with 9 bases separating them. CDR1 is SGHTA and CDR2 is FQGNSA in the germline V gene. The clonotype originates from a boy younger than two with acute myeloid leukemia, due to receive a stem cell transplant. The sequencing used PBMCs, collected before TCRalphabeta/CD19-depleted stem cell transplant. The V gene is TRBV7-2, the J gene TRBJ1-5; no clear D. The chain's CDR3 is CASSLSSYSNQPQHF. CDR3 DNA: TGTGCCAGCAGCTTGAGCAGTTATAGCAATCAGCCCCAGCATTTT.